A single sample gave rise to the 21 T cell receptor beta chains below, sequenced in a study of Graves' ophthalmopathy and Graves' hyperthyroidism. Scientists amplified the TCR beta CDR3 regions from RNA transcripts. Second-round multiplex PCR came after a first-round RT-PCR that employed HTBI primers. TCRdb fed the multiplex PCR reads into MiXCR, producing one record per CDR3 protein. The repertoire holds approximately 160,000 distinct CDR3 sequences, approximately 40% seen once, with 8% to 9% in the top ten. Sequencing used peripheral blood. The source of these receptors is a young man with Graves' ophthalmopathy.

In this sample, this clonotype turned up a few times. In DNA form, the CDR3 reads TGTGCCAGCAGCTTAGGCAGGAGGGACAGTTTTAACTATGGCTACACCTTC. Amino acid sequence: CASSLGRRDSFNYGYTF. The chain recombines TRBV7-8 with TRBJ1-2, with 7 bases aligning to TRBD1. CDR1 and CDR2 (germline): SGHVS, FQNEAQ. J was trimmed by 1 base and V by 1 base; bases with no gene match: 9. The CDR3 contains 17 residues.

This clonotype occurred many times. The chain links TRBV12-3 or TRBV12-4 to TRBJ2-7; D ambiguous. The germline V and J ends were trimmed by 5 bases and 6 bases, with 14 bases remaining between them. The CDR3 is made up of 13 amino acids. CDR3 DNA: TGTGCCAGCAGTCCCAGCAACTCGGGCGAGCAGTACTTC. Protein product: CASSPSNSGEQYF.

The table lists this clonotype with many counts. This rearrangement joins TRBV28 to TRBJ2-7, with D perhaps matching TRBD1 or TRBD2 (5 bases each). This CDR3 contains 13 residues. Deletions cut 8 bases from V and 3 bases from J, with 14 bases between. Germline CDR1 reads MDHEN; CDR2 reads SYDVKM. DNA of the CDR3: TGTGCCAGCCTCCATCGGGACGGCTACGAGCAGTACTTC. It translates to CASLHRDGYEQYF.

The chain links TRBV19 to TRBJ1-2; D is unresolved. Looked up from germline, CDR1 is LNHDA and CDR2 is SQIVND (reference sequence). V lost 6 bases and J 2 bases, leaving 4 bases between the germline ends. The CDR3 extends over 11 amino acids. CDR3 region: CASRFNYGYTF. CDR3 sequence (DNA): TGTGCCAGTAGGTTCAACTATGGCTACACCTTC.

The table lists this clonotype with many counts. This chain links TRBV28 with TRBJ1-5; no firm D call. This CDR3 region has 15 residues. The germline CDR1 and CDR2 sequences are MDHEN and SYDVKM. With 8 bases removed from V and 0 bases from J, the gap between germline ends came to 14 bases. The CDR3 DNA reads TGTGCCAGCTTTCACGCCGGGAGTAGCAATCAGCCCCAGCATTTT. Encoded protein: CASFHAGSSNQPQHF. The whole variable domain, remainder taken from reference TRBV28 and TRBJ1-5, is DVKVTQSSRYLVKRTGEKVFLECVQDMDHENMFWYRQDPGLGLRLIYFSYDVKMKEKGDIPEGYSVSREKKERFSLILESASTNQTSMYLCASFHAGSSNQPQHFGDGTRLSIL.

This clonotype has a count of ten or more. The chain uses TRBV12-3 or TRBV12-4 and TRBJ2-7; D might be TRBD2 (5 bases). V dropped 5 bases and J dropped 4 bases, with 18 bases sitting between them. The CDR3 runs 15 residues. The CDR3 protein is CASSGDETRGYEQYF. CDR3 sequence (DNA): TGTGCCAGCAGTGGGGATGAGACCCGGGGTTACGAGCAGTACTTC.

CDR3 in amino acids: CASRILAGGEQYF. The CDR3 bases are TGTGCCAGCAGAATACTAGCGGGAGGTGAGCAGTACTTC. The chain couples TRBV6-1 to TRBJ2-7, with 12 bases aligning to TRBD2. Germline V gene data show CDR1 as MNHNS and CDR2 as SASEGT. The trim removed 6 bases at V and 7 bases at J, leaving 4 bases unmatched. The CDR3 extends over 13 amino acids.

V usage is TRBV24-1 and J usage is TRBJ2-7; possible D gene TRBD2, 6 bases. V dropped 1 base and J dropped 4 bases, with 13 bases sitting between them. Germline V gene lookup returns CDR1 KGHDR and CDR2 SFDVKD. The CDR3 spans 15 residues. CDR3 nucleotide sequence: TGTGCCACCAGTGATTTCAAGTCAGGGAGGTACGAGCAGTACTTC. Amino acids: CATSDFKSGRYEQYF.

This clonotype showed up many times. This CDR3 reads CASSVLVGGVYGYTF. For the CDR3, the DNA is TGCGCCAGCAGCGTTCTTGTTGGGGGCGTATACGGCTACACCTTC. The chain uses TRBV5-1 and TRBJ1-2; D perhaps matches TRBD1 (6 bases). The CDR3 length is 15 residues. CDR1 and CDR2 (germline): SGHRS, YFSETQ. V was trimmed by 4 bases and J by 8 bases, leaving 21 bases between them.

This clonotype was detected only a few times. This rearrangement joins TRBV18 to TRBJ1-1; D is uncertain. This CDR3 is 11 amino acids long. Germline V gene lookup returns CDR1 KGHSH and CDR2 LQKENI. With 6 bases removed from V and 4 bases from J, the gap between germline ends came to 6 bases. Written as DNA, the CDR3 is TGTGCCAGCTCGACGGGCACTGAAGCTTTCTTT. It is translated as CASSTGTEAFF.

The chain employs TRBV12-3 or TRBV12-4 and TRBJ2-5; a possible D gene is TRBD1 (5 bases). The germline V and J ends were trimmed by 4 bases and 5 bases, with 20 bases remaining between them. CDR3 size: 16 residues. The DNA for the CDR3 is TGTGCCAGCAGTTCTTATCTATGGGGCTCGGTGGAGACCCAGTACTTC. Translation gives CASSSYLWGSVETQYF.

In this sample, this clonotype turned up many times. This chain links TRBV4-3 with TRBJ1-6; D uncertain. Germline CDR1 reads LGHNA; CDR2 reads YSLEER. The CDR3 is made up of 13 amino acids. V was clipped by 0 bases and J by 9 bases, with 6 bases between them. CDR3 residues: CASSQDPSSPLHF. In DNA form, the CDR3 reads TGCGCCAGCAGCCAAGATCCTTCTTCACCCCTCCACTTT.

The sample holds many counts of this clonotype. The CDR3 spells CAIRRDGPYEQYF. CDR3 nucleotide sequence: TGTGCCATTCGCCGGGACGGACCCTACGAGCAGTACTTC. V usage is TRBV28 and J usage is TRBJ2-7; D is perhaps TRBD1 or TRBD2 (5 bases each). Germline values: CDR1 MDHEN, CDR2 SYDVKM. CDR3 length: 13 amino acids. The ends were cut back, 10 bases at V and 2 bases at J, with 15 bases in the middle.

This clonotype has ten or more counts. This sequence joins TRBV20-1 and TRBJ1-5, with D possibly matching TRBD1 (6 bases). This CDR3 comprises 14 residues. Germline V gives CDR1 DFQATT, CDR2 SNEGSKA (reference sequence). V was clipped by 5 bases and J by 2 bases, with 13 bases between them. The CDR3, as DNA: TGCAGTGCTCCAGACAGGAGGGGCAATCAGCCCCAGCATTTT. It is translated as CSAPDRRGNQPQHF.

This clonotype was detected ten times or more. The chain links TRBV18 to TRBJ2-7, with D perhaps TRBD2 (5 bases). Trimming left V 5 bases short and J 1 base short, with 9 bases between. Germline loops: CDR1 KGHSH, CDR2 LQKENI. The CDR3 is 13 residues long. CDR3 bases: TGTGCCAGCTCAGGCGACTATTCCTACGAGCAGTACTTC. Protein: CASSGDYSYEQYF.

The sample holds many counts of this clonotype. The chain combines TRBV12-3 or TRBV12-4 with TRBJ1-5; the match to TRBD1 covers 10 bases. The V gene end was trimmed by 6 bases and the J gene end by 0 bases; junction bases not matched to a gene: 2. The CDR3 has 15 amino acids. The CDR3 protein is CASSRTGGSNQPQHF. The CDR3 region has the DNA TGTGCCAGCAGCCGGACAGGGGGTAGCAATCAGCCCCAGCATTTT.

This clonotype was recorded many times. V usage is TRBV2 and J usage is TRBJ1-6; a weak D match, TRBD1 (5 bases). The V end lost 6 bases, the J end lost 6 bases, and 12 bases lay between the germline ends. Germline CDR1 reads SNHLY; CDR2 reads FYNNEI. CDR3 length: 14 amino acids. This CDR3 is CASRSLGVNSPLHF. The CDR3 DNA is TGTGCCAGCAGATCTCTGGGGGTTAATTCACCCCTCCACTTT.

This clonotype was found many times. The V call is TRBV6-5, the J call TRBJ2-5; 8 bases are shared with TRBD1. V dropped 2 bases and J dropped 6; count of bases not matched to a gene: 8. The CDR3 contains 15 residues. The germline gives CDR1 MNHEY, CDR2 SVGAGI. CDR3 in amino acids: CASSYGPGGVKTQYF. The CDR3 bases are TGTGCCAGCAGTTACGGGCCAGGGGGCGTCAAGACCCAGTACTTC.

By its share, this clonotype is medium-sized. The chain links TRBV7-2 to TRBJ1-5; maybe TRBD1 (5 bases). The CDR3 loop spans 15 amino acids. CDR1 is SGHTA and CDR2 is FQGNSA in the germline V gene. V lost 5 bases and J lost 7, with 18 bases in between. The CDR3 is CASSQRAGCRQPQHF. The DNA for the CDR3 is TGTGCCAGCAGCCAAAGGGCAGGGTGCAGGCAGCCCCAGCATTTT.

Many counts were recorded for this clonotype. V is TRBV28 and J is TRBJ2-2; TRBD1 is a possible D gene (5 bases). Germline V gives CDR1 MDHEN, CDR2 SYDVKM. This CDR3 is built from 13 residues. V gave up 1 base and J gave up 6 bases, with 6 bases separating them. CDR3 loop: CASSLSGPGELFF. CDR3 bases: TGTGCCAGCAGTTTATCAGGGCCCGGGGAGCTGTTTTTT.

This clonotype was seen at least ten times. The chain uses TRBV29-1 and TRBJ1-2; D perhaps matches TRBD1 (5 bases). The germline V gene encodes CDR1 SQVTM and CDR2 ANQGSEA. The CDR3 runs to 15 residues. With 4 bases removed from V and 0 bases from J, the gap between germline ends came to 15 bases. CDR3: CSVGGVGTSNYGYTF. CDR3 in DNA: TGCAGCGTTGGAGGGGTCGGGACCTCTAACTATGGCTACACCTTC. Based on the CDR3 plus reference TRBV29-1 and TRBJ1-2, the full variable domain is SAVISQKPSRDICQRGTSLTIQCQVDSQVTMMFWYRQQPGQSLTLIATANQGSEATYESGFVIDKFPISRPNLTFSTLTVSNMSPEDSSIYLCSVGGVGTSNYGYTFGSGTRLTVV.